The sequence of this T cell receptor (beta chain) was determined in a study of blood T cells in healthy people across ages. Notes on the study in general: TCR beta diversity per million T cells fell roughly linearly with age. Estimated diversity across one million T cells was deemed an underestimate.

On this clonotype: Its antigen is undetermined.

A second PCR, run for roughly 6 to 11 cycles, used a sample-barcoded 5' primer plus a J-beta primer mix. Every cDNA was tagged by a template-switch adaptor with 12 random nucleotides. TCRdb reprocessed the 5' RACE reads via MiXCR and lists one record per CDR3 protein. Of hundreds of thousands of distinct CDR3 sequences listed, 58% are singletons. Each donor supplied 7.5 to 10 milliliters of peripheral blood. The receptor's source is a man aged 25 to 45 in good health. Sequencing was performed on blood.

CDR3 bases: TGTGCCTCGGGAAGGAGTGGGGCCTACAATGAGCAGTTCTTC. The encoded protein is CASGRSGAYNEQFF. The chain uses TRBV9 and TRBJ2-1, with a tentative D call TRBD2 (5 bases). The ends were cut back, 10 bases at V and 2 bases at J, with 16 bases in the middle. Germline V gives CDR1 SGDLS, CDR2 YYNGEE. The length of the CDR3 is 14 residues.